The clone carrying this T cell receptor beta chain was counted only a few times. This specimen comes from a study of T-cell reconstitution after alpha-beta-depleted transplantation in children. The TCRbeta library was prepared with unique molecular identifiers. TCRdb ran MiXCR on the PCR reads and lists one entry per CDR3 protein. The sample lists around 370,000 distinct CDR3 sequences, about 9.3% seen once, with roughly 2.5% in the top ten. Trimming stripped 0 bases from V and 4 bases from J, with 5 bases between. This CDR3 contains 13 residues. CDR1 and CDR2 from the germline V gene are LNHNV and YYDKDF (reference sequence).

This chain connects TRBV15 to TRBJ2-3, with D uncertain. This specimen was PBMCs from the stem cell graft donor, taken from the stem cell graft. This receptor was identified in a human donor who donated a stem cell graft to a child with acute lymphoblastic leukemia. This CDR3 reads CATSRDAADTQYF. Here the CDR3 DNA reads TGTGCCACCAGCAGAGATGCGGCAGATACGCAGTATTTT.